The 23 T cell receptor beta chains given below trace back to one sample, sequenced in a study of blood T cell repertoires in COVID-19. Only in-frame clones appear in the TCRdb table, and some are missing; sequencing was by immunoSEQ multiplex PCR. Among tens of thousands of clones listed, 88% were seen once. The sample comprised peripheral blood. The receptors were gathered from a human donor in a cohort sampled during active COVID-19.

The CDR3 bases are TGTGCCAGCAGCCCTCAGGACATACCGAACACTGAAGCTTTCTTT. Translating it yields CASSPQDIPNTEAFF. The chain couples TRBV9 to TRBJ1-1, with a weak D call TRBD1 (5 bases). Trimming shortened V by 4 bases and J by 1 base, and 14 bases separated the two germline ends. This CDR3 has 15 residues. Germline-derived CDR1 and CDR2 are SGDLS and YYNGEE.

CDR3 loop: CASSQDPFDVNRNYGYTF. The CDR3, as DNA: TGTGCCAGCAGCCAAGATCCTTTTGACGTTAACAGGAACTATGGCTACACCTTC. This chain links TRBV4-2 with TRBJ1-2; weak D call: TRBD1 (5 bases). V dropped 0 bases and J dropped 2 bases, with 19 bases sitting between them. The CDR3 runs to 18 residues. Per germline, CDR1 LGHNA and CDR2 YNFKEQ.

The J gene is TRBJ1-1, the V gene TRBV21-1; the D call of TRBD1 is as the table states it, not checked on the DNA. TRBV21-1 is deemed a pseudogene. The CDR3 is made up of 16 amino acids. The CDR3 DNA follows: TGTGCCAGCAGCAAAGTCGGGGACAGGGTCAACACTGAAGCTTTCTTT. This encodes CASSKVGDRVNTEAFF.

The chain links TRBV19 to TRBJ1-1; no definite D call. The CDR3 covers 14 residues. The germline CDR1 and CDR2 sequences are LNHDA and SQIVND (reference sequence). V was cut by 4 bases and J by 1 base, with 10 bases left in between. The CDR3 region is CASSTRGGNTEAFF. CDR3 in DNA: TGTGCCAGTAGTACACGGGGAGGGAACACTGAAGCTTTCTTT.

This chain joins TRBV6-5 and TRBJ2-1, with unresolved D. Germline CDR1 is MNHEY and CDR2 is SVGAGI. CDR3 length: 12 residues. V dropped 6 bases and J dropped 6 bases, with 9 bases sitting between them. The CDR3: CASRHLPNEQFF. The CDR3 region has the DNA TGTGCCAGCAGACACCTCCCCAATGAGCAGTTCTTC.

The CDR3 spells CARTPRRAPRDIQYF. The CDR3 DNA is TGTGCCAGGACTCCCCGCCGGGCCCCACGGGATATTCAGTACTTC. This chain uses TRBV5-3 with TRBJ2-4; TRBD2 might be the D (5 bases). TRBV5-3 counts as an open reading frame of uncertain function. The CDR3 extends over 15 amino acids. Trimming stripped 8 bases from V and 10 bases from J, with 25 bases between.

The sample holds one count of this clone. This chain uses TRBV19 with TRBJ2-3; D possibly corresponds to TRBD2 (6 bases). The germline V gene encodes CDR1 LNHDA and CDR2 SQIVND (reference sequence). This CDR3 comprises 14 residues. The V end lost 5 bases, the J end lost 0 bases, and 9 bases lay between the germline ends. The CDR3 DNA reads TGTGCCAGTAGTCCGGGACTCAGCACAGATACGCAGTATTTT. It specifies CASSPGLSTDTQYF.

The J gene is TRBJ2-3, the V gene TRBV28, with 9 bases fitting TRBD2. Germline CDR1 reads MDHEN; CDR2 reads SYDVKM. The CDR3 has 14 residues. With 6 bases clipped from V and 3 bases from J, the junction kept 4 bases outside the gene matches. CDR3 DNA sequence: TGTGCCAGCAGATCTAGCGGGGCTACAGATACGCAGTATTTT. It codes for CASRSSGATDTQYF.

The chain has TRBV30 and TRBJ2-7; D is unresolved. Germline V lookup: CDR1 GTSNPN, CDR2 SVGIG (reference sequence). Trimming pared 5 bases from V and 4 bases from J, leaving 9 bases between. This CDR3 comprises 11 residues. The CDR3 spells CAWGSLYEQYF. The CDR3 nucleotides are TGTGCCTGGGGCTCTTTGTACGAGCAGTACTTC.

This clone has just a few counts. The J gene is TRBJ1-1, the V gene TRBV11-2; the D is unclear. The CDR3 extends over 12 amino acids. Germline V gene data show CDR1 as SGHAT and CDR2 as FQNNGV. Trimming left V 5 bases short and J 9 bases short, with 13 bases between. The chain's CDR3 is CASSPGSGKAFF. The CDR3 nucleotides are TGTGCCAGCAGCCCTGGGAGCGGAAAAGCTTTCTTT.

This clone was found once. The gene calls are TRBV19 and TRBJ1-2, with D possibly matching TRBD1 (6 bases). V was shortened by 10 bases and J by 8 bases, with 23 bases between the two germline ends. The CDR3 contains 14 residues. Germline-derived CDR1 and CDR2 are LNHDA and SQIVND (reference sequence). The CDR3 reads CATYGQNPLRGYTF. The CDR3 coding sequence is TGTGCCACTTACGGACAGAACCCCTTGAGGGGCTACACCTTC.

The CDR3 sequence: CASSKVQRKAYNEQFF. CDR3 bases: TGTGCCAGCAGCAAAGTTCAGCGGAAGGCTTACAATGAGCAGTTCTTC. The genes are TRBV21-1 and TRBJ2-1; TRBD2, as called in the table, went unchecked against the DNA. TRBV21-1 is a pseudogene segment. CDR3 length equals 16 residues.

This clone was counted only a few times. The genes are TRBV7-6 and TRBJ2-7; 10 bases are shared with TRBD2. There are 15 residues in the CDR3. Germline CDR1 SGHVS, CDR2 FNYEAQ. V lost 5 bases, J lost 3 bases, and 7 bases stayed unmatched. CDR3 in amino acids: CASSPKAGGSYEQYF. The CDR3 DNA sequence: TGTGCCAGCAGCCCAAAAGCGGGGGGGAGCTACGAGCAGTACTTC.

CDR3 residues: CASSTRDRGRYGYTF. CDR3 in DNA: TGTGCCAGCAGCACCCGGGACAGGGGGCGTTATGGCTACACCTTC. This sequence joins TRBV7-2 and TRBJ1-2; 12 bases align to TRBD1. CDR1 is SGHTA, CDR2 FQGNSA, per germline. V lost 5 bases, J lost 5 bases, and 6 bases stayed unmatched. The CDR3 length is 15 residues.

This sequence joins TRBV9 and TRBJ2-7, with a weak D call TRBD1 (5 bases). The CDR3 length is 15 residues. In germline, CDR1 is SGDLS, CDR2 YYNGEE. V was clipped by 0 bases and J by 4 bases, with 14 bases between them. The CDR3 DNA reads TGTGCCAGCAGCGTAGACGACAGAGGAGTTTACGAGCAGTACTTC. This translates into CASSVDDRGVYEQYF.

This chain joins TRBV2 and TRBJ2-3; 7 bases agree with TRBD1. CDR1 is SNHLY and CDR2 is FYNNEI in the germline V gene. The junction had 5 bases not matched to a gene; V was cut back by 6 bases and J by 2 bases. This CDR3 has 14 residues. The CDR3: CASRPGQYTDTQYF. For the CDR3, the DNA is TGTGCCAGCAGGCCGGGACAGTACACAGATACGCAGTATTTT.

The chain is built from TRBV6-5 and TRBJ2-7; tentatively, D is TRBD1 (5 bases). Trimming removed 10 bases from V and 7 bases from J, with 14 bases in between. The CDR3 contains 11 residues. Germline V CDR1 and CDR2: MNHEY, SVGAGI. Written as DNA, the CDR3 is TGTGCCACCACACAGCAGGGAGAGCAGTACTTC. Protein sequence: CATTQQGEQYF.

J is TRBJ1-2 and V is TRBV12-3 or TRBV12-4, with 9 bases aligning to TRBD1. The trim removed 6 bases at V and 4 bases at J, leaving 3 bases unmatched. This CDR3 is built from 13 residues. The CDR3 nucleotides read TGTGCCAGCAGCCTGGACAGGGGCTATGGCTACACCTTC. It is translated as CASSLDRGYGYTF.

The rearrangement links TRBV6-6 to TRBJ1-5; TRBD1 aligns across 11 bases. Germline CDR1 reads MNHNY; CDR2 reads SVGAGI (reference sequence). J lost 6 bases, V lost 10 bases, and 2 bases had no gene match. The CDR3 runs to 12 residues. The CDR3 DNA sequence: TGTGCCATTGGACAGGGGGCTCAGCCCCAGCATTTT. Protein: CAIGQGAQPQHF.

In this sample, this clone turned up once. The V and J genes are TRBV7-4 and TRBJ1-4; a possible D gene is TRBD1 (6 bases). The germline CDR1 and CDR2 sequences are SGHVT and SQSDAQ. This CDR3 comprises 14 residues. With 5 bases removed from V and 2 bases from J, the gap between germline ends came to 9 bases. The CDR3: CASSEQGTNEKLFF. CDR3 bases: TGTGCCAGCAGCGAACAGGGTACTAATGAAAAACTGTTTTTT.

The V and J genes are TRBV19 and TRBJ1-3; 7 bases are a match to TRBD1. CDR3 length equals 14 residues. Germline trimming cut 7 bases from V and 0 bases from J; bases unmatched to any gene: 3. The germline CDR1 and CDR2 sequences are LNHDA and SQIVND (reference sequence). The CDR3 reads CASKAGGSGNTIYF. The CDR3 nucleotides are TGTGCCAGTAAAGCAGGGGGCTCTGGAAACACCATATATTTT.

The rearrangement joins TRBV6-2 or TRBV6-3 to TRBJ2-7, with a possible D match to TRBD2 (6 bases). Germline assignment: CDR1 MNHEY and CDR2 SVGEGT. Between the trimmed V and J ends, which lost 2 bases and 6 bases, there was a span of 8 bases. The CDR3 runs to 12 residues. Here the CDR3 reads CASSYKGGEQYF. Here the CDR3 DNA reads TGTGCCAGCAGTTACAAGGGAGGCGAGCAGTACTTC.

This chain uses TRBV21-1 with TRBJ2-7; TRBD2 is the table's D call, not checked against the DNA. TRBV21-1 is a documented pseudogene. The CDR3 spans 14 residues. In DNA, the CDR3 is TGTGCCAGCAGCAAAGGGAGCATTAGGCGGGAGCAGTACTTC. Amino acid sequence: CASSKGSIRREQYF.